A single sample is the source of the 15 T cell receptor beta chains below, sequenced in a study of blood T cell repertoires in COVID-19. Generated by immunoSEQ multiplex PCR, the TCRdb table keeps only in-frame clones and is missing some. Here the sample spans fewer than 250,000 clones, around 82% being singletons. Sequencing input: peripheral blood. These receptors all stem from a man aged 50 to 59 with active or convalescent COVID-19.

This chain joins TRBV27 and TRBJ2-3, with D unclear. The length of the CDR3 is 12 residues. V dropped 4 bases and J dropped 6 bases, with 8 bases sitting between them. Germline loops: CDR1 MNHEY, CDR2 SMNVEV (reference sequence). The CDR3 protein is CASSSYEDTQYF. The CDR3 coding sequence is TGTGCCAGCAGTTCCTATGAGGATACGCAGTATTTT.

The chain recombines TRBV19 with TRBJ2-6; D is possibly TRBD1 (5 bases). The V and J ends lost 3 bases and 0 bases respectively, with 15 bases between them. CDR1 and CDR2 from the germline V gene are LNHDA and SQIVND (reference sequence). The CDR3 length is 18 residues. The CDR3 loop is CASSMTRVIPSGANVLTF. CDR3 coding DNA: TGTGCCAGTAGTATGACCAGGGTCATACCCTCTGGGGCCAACGTCCTGACTTTC.

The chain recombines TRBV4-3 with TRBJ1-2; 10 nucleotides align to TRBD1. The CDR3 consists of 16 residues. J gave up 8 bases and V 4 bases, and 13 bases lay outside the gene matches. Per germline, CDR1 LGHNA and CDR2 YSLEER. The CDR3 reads CASSPFKTGGGFGYTF. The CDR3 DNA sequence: TGCGCCAGCAGCCCCTTTAAGACAGGGGGCGGTTTCGGCTACACCTTC.

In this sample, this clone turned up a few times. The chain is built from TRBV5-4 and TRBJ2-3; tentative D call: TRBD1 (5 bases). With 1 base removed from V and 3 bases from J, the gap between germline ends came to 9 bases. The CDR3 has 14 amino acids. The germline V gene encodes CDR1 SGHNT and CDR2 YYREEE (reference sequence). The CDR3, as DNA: TGTGCCAGCAGCTTGTTGCAGGGAACAGATACGCAGTATTTT. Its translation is CASSLLQGTDTQYF.

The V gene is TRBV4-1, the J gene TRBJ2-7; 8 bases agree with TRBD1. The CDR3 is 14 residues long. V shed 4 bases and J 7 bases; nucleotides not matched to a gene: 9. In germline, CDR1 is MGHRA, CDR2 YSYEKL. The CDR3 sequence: CASSRSDRVGEQYF. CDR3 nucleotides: TGCGCCAGCAGCCGATCGGACAGGGTGGGGGAGCAGTACTTC.

The DNA for the CDR3 is TGTGCCAGCTCACCTCGGACAGGAATGAGCTCCTACGAGCAGTACTTC. Translating gives CASSPRTGMSSYEQYF. The gene calls are TRBV18 and TRBJ2-7; 7 positions match TRBD1. The CDR3 has 16 residues. V lost 3 bases, J lost 0 bases, and 8 bases stayed unmatched. The germline V gene encodes CDR1 KGHSH and CDR2 LQKENI. Drawing the rest from reference TRBV18 and TRBJ2-7, the complete variable domain is NAGVMQNPRHLVRRRGQEARLRCSPMKGHSHVYWYRQLPEEGLKFMVYLQKENIIDESGMPKERFSAEFPKEGPSILRIQQVVRGDSAAYFCASSPRTGMSSYEQYFGPGTRLTVT.

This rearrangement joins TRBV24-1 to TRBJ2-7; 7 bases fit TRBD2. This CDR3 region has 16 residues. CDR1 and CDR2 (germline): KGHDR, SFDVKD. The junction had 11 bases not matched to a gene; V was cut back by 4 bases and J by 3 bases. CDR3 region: CATSESGGAGFYEQYF. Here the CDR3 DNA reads TGTGCCACCAGTGAATCGGGGGGAGCGGGATTCTACGAGCAGTACTTC.

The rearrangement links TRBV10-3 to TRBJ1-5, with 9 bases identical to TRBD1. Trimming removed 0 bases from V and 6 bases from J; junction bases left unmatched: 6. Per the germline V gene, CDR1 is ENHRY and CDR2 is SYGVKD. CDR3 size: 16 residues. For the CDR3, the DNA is TGTGCCATCAGTGAGTCGTCACAGGGGGCAAGTCAGCCCCAGCATTTT. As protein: CAISESSQGASQPQHF.

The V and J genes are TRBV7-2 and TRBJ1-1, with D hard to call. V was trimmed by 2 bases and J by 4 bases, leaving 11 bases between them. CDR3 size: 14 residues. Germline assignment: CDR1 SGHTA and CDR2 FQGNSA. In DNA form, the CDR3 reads TGTGCCAGCAGCTTAAGTCCGACGGGCACTGAAGCTTTCTTT. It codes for CASSLSPTGTEAFF.

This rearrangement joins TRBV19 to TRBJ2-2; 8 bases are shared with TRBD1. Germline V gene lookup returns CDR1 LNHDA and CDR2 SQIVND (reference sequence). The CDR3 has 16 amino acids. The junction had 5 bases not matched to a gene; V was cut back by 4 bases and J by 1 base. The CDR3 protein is CASSKGGQENTGELFF. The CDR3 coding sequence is TGTGCCAGTAGTAAGGGGGGACAGGAGAACACCGGGGAGCTGTTTTTT.

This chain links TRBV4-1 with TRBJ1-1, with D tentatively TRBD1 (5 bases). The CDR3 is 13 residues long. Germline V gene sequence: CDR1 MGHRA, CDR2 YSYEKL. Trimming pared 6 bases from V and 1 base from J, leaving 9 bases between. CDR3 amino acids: CASSFRENTEAFF. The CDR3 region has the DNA TGCGCCAGCAGTTTCAGGGAGAACACTGAAGCTTTCTTT.

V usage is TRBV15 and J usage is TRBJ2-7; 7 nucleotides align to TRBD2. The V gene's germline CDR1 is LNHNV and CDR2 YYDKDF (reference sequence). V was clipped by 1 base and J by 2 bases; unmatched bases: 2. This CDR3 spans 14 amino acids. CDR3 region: CATSRGGGTYEQYF. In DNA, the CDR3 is TGTGCCACCAGCAGAGGGGGGGGAACCTACGAGCAGTACTTC.

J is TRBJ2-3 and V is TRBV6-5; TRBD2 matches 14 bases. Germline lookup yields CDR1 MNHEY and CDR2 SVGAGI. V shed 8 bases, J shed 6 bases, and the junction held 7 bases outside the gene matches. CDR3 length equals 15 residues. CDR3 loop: CASGPGLAGVDTQYF. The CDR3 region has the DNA TGTGCCAGCGGACCGGGACTAGCGGGAGTTGATACGCAGTATTTT.

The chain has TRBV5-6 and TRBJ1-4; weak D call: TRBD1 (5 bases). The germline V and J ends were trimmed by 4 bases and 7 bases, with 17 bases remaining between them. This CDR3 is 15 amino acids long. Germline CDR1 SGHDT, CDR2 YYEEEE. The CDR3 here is CASSRARDSGEKLFF. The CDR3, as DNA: TGTGCCAGCAGCCGTGCCAGGGACTCGGGTGAAAAACTGTTTTTT.

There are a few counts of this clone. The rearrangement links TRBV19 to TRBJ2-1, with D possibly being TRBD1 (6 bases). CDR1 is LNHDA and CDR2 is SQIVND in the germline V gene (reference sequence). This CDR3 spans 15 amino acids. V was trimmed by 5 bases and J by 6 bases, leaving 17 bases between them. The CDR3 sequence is CASSRVFRGGNEQFF. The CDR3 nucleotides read TGTGCCAGTAGTCGAGTTTTCAGGGGTGGCAATGAGCAGTTCTTC.